Listed below are T cell receptor beta chains from one sample, sequenced in a study of graft-versus-host responses after intestinal transplantation. These TCRs are of unknown antigen specificity. Produced via immunoSEQ multiplex PCR; TCRdb's table is partial and in-frame only. This sample has 60,000 to 80,000 clones; about 90% occur once, and the top ten carry approximately 1.4%. The input for sequencing was unstimulated CD8+ T cells sorted from spleen or lymph node cells, taken before intestinal transplant. These receptors were taken from a human donor who received an intestinal transplant. CDR3s include the opening cysteine and the closing phenylalanine or tryptophan. The D gene is left open where the match is weak. Some rows mark clone size as missing; the rest say once, few, many or name a class of expanded clone.

TRBV9	NA	NA	TRBJ2-7	13	TGTGCCAGCAGCGTAGATCGCGGGGCCGAGCAGTACTTC	CASSVDRGAEQYF
TRBV2	NA	NA	TRBJ2-7	16	TGTGCCAGCAGAGCCACCCGGCTAGCCCAAAACTACGAGCAGTACTTC	CASRATRLAQNYEQYF
TRBV9	NA	NA	TRBJ1-2	13	TGTGCCAGCAGCGTAGTGGGACAATATGGCTACACCTTC	CASSVVGQYGYTF
TRBV10-2	NA	NA	TRBJ2-3	15	TGCGCCAGCATGAGAGTATGGGGGCCCACAGATACGCAGTATTTT	CASMRVWGPTDTQYF
TRBV19	NA	NA	TRBJ1-4	18	TGTGCCAGTAGTATTTTTGCAGGGCGGGAGTCGTTAAATGAAAAACTGTTTTTT	CASSIFAGRESLNEKLFF
TRBV5-1	NA	TRBD1	TRBJ2-1	13	TGCGCCAGCACGACAGGGGTCTACAATGAGCAGTTCTTC	CASTTGVYNEQFF
TRBV5-1	NA	NA	TRBJ1-1	13	TGCGCCAGCATTCCGCAGGGGAGCACTGAAGCTTTCTTT	CASIPQGSTEAFF
TRBV5-6	once	TRBD1	TRBJ1-2	14	TGTGCCAGCAGCGAACCGGGACAGCCCTATGGCTACACCTTC	CASSEPGQPYGYTF
TRBV13	NA	NA	TRBJ2-1	14	TGTGCCAGCAGCCCCCCCGAGGCTTACAATGAGCAGTTCTTC	CASSPPEAYNEQFF
TRBV7-9	few	NA	TRBJ1-2	14	TGTGCCATCTCCTGGACAGATCGAGACTATGGCTACACCTTC	CAISWTDRDYGYTF
TRBV9	NA	NA	TRBJ2-7	15	TGTGCCAGCAGCGCGTCGAGTGGGCAGGCGTACGAGCAGTACTTC	CASSASSGQAYEQYF
TRBV28	once	NA	TRBJ1-1	12	TGTGCCAGCAGTGAGCCCAACACTGAAGCTTTCTTT	CASSEPNTEAFF
TRBV6-1	once	NA	TRBJ1-1	13	TGTGCCAGCACAGGGCACATGAACACTGAAGCTTTCTTT	CASTGHMNTEAFF
TRBV7-3	NA	NA	TRBJ2-1	14	TGTGCCAGCAGCCATCCTAGCTCCTACAATGAGCAGTTCTTC	CASSHPSSYNEQFF
TRBV7-9	NA	NA	TRBJ1-4	13	TGTGCCAGCACCCGGGGGGCGGATGAAAAACTGTTTTTT	CASTRGADEKLFF
TRBV5-1	NA	NA	TRBJ2-7	15	TGCGCCAGCAGCCCGGAAGGCAGGGGCCCTTACGAGCAGTACTTC	CASSPEGRGPYEQYF